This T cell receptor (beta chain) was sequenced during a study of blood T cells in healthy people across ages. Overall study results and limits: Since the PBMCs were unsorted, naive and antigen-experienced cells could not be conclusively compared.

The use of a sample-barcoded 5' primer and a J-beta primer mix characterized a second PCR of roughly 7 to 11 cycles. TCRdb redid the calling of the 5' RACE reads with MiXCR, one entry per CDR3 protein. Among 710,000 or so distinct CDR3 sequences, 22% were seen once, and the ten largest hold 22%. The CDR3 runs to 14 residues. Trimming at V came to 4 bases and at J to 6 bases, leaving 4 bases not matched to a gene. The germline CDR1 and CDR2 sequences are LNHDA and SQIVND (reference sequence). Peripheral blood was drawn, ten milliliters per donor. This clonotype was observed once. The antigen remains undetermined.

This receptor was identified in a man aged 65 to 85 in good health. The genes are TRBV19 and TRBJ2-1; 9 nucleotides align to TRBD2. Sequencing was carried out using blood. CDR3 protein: CASSNLLAGNEQFF. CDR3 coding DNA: TGTGCCAGTAGTAACCTACTAGCGGGCAATGAGCAGTTCTTC.